The 11 T cell receptor beta chains below all came from one sample that was sequenced in a study of blood T cell repertoires in COVID-19. The table came from immunoSEQ multiplex PCR; TCRdb's copy has only in-frame clones and leaves some out. The repertoire holds more than 120,000 clones, about nine tenths seen once, with over 0.8% in the top ten. What was sequenced was peripheral blood. These receptor sequences come from a woman between 45 and 60 years old with acute or convalescent COVID-19.

The V gene is TRBV9, the J gene TRBJ1-5; 9 bases are shared with TRBD1. The CDR3 extends over 16 amino acids. V shed 2 bases and J 5 bases; nucleotides not matched to a gene: 8. The germline V gene encodes CDR1 SGDLS and CDR2 YYNGEE. CDR3 sequence (DNA): TGTGCCAGCAGCGTGGGGACCGGGACAGGGTATCAGCCCCAGCATTTT. It translates to CASSVGTGTGYQPQHF.

This clone is medium-sized in the sample. This sequence joins TRBV6-4 and TRBJ1-6, with no clear D. The CDR3 spans 13 residues. Germline CDR1 reads MRHNA; CDR2 reads SNTAGT. Trimming cost V 0 bases and J 7 bases, with 4 bases left between them. CDR3 nucleotides: TGTGCCAGCAGTGACTCGGAGAATTCACCCCTCCACTTT. It yields the protein CASSDSENSPLHF.

The V call is TRBV6-5, the J call TRBJ2-1, with D tentatively TRBD2 (6 bases). Germline V gene lookup returns CDR1 MNHEY and CDR2 SVGAGI. V lost 6 bases and J lost 2, with 8 bases in between. CDR3 length: 13 residues. The CDR3 bases are TGTGCCAGCAGCCCGGGGGCCTACAATGAGCAGTTCTTC. It specifies CASSPGAYNEQFF.

The rearrangement uses TRBV4-1 and TRBJ2-7; TRBD2 aligns across 15 bases. V was pared by 5 bases and J by 6 bases, with 5 bases of the junction left unmatched. Germline CDR1 and CDR2: MGHRA and YSYEKL. The CDR3 is 15 amino acids. CDR3 sequence: CASSWTSGGAGEQYF. The CDR3, as DNA: TGCGCCAGCAGCTGGACTAGCGGGGGGGCAGGCGAGCAGTACTTC.

The chain uses TRBV4-2 and TRBJ2-5; maybe TRBD1 (6 bases). V dropped 4 bases and J dropped 3 bases, with 12 bases sitting between them. Germline V CDR1 and CDR2: LGHNA, YNFKEQ. The CDR3 covers 14 residues. CDR3 sequence reads: CASSRTGTEETQYF. The DNA of the CDR3 is TGTGCCAGCAGCCGCACAGGGACCGAAGAGACCCAGTACTTC.

The chain combines TRBV11-2 with TRBJ1-1, with TRBD1 matching over 8 bases. Germline V CDR1 and CDR2: SGHAT, FQNNGV. The trim removed 5 bases at V and 4 bases at J, leaving 6 bases unmatched. The CDR3 is 14 amino acids. The CDR3 DNA reads TGTGCCAGCAGCACACAGGGGGGGGGCACTGAAGCTTTCTTT. Translated, it gives CASSTQGGGTEAFF.

J is TRBJ2-3 and V is TRBV9, with D maybe TRBD2 (5 bases). The CDR3 length is 16 residues. The V end was cut by 0 bases, the J end by 0 bases, with 11 bases between. Germline-derived CDR1 and CDR2 are SGDLS and YYNGEE. CDR3 residues: CASSVASPTSTDTQYF. Written as DNA, the CDR3 is TGTGCCAGCAGCGTAGCTAGCCCTACTAGCACAGATACGCAGTATTTT.

The CDR3: CAISSPGQGSGGYTF. DNA of the CDR3: TGTGCCATCAGTAGCCCGGGACAGGGTAGTGGTGGCTACACCTTC. The chain joins TRBV10-3 to TRBJ1-2; 9 bases match TRBD1. Germline CDR1 is ENHRY and CDR2 is SYGVKD. This CDR3 is built from 15 residues. V shed 5 bases, J shed 7 bases, and the junction held 11 bases outside the gene matches.

CDR3 in DNA: TGTGCCAGCAGCGTGGCCGTGAGAAACACCATATATTTT. Its translation is CASSVAVRNTIYF. The rearrangement links TRBV9 to TRBJ1-3; unclear D gene. Trimming removed 2 bases from V and 5 bases from J, with 8 bases in between. The CDR3 contains 13 residues. Germline CDR1 SGDLS, CDR2 YYNGEE.

The chain uses TRBV18 and TRBJ2-1; D possibly corresponds to TRBD1 (5 bases). The CDR3 spans 15 residues. Germline V gene lookup returns CDR1 KGHSH and CDR2 LQKENI. With 3 bases removed from V and 4 bases from J, the gap between germline ends came to 13 bases. The DNA of the CDR3 is TGTGCCAGCTCACCTGGCAAAGGGGTTTACAATGAGCAGTTCTTC. This encodes CASSPGKGVYNEQFF.

This chain uses TRBV7-3 with TRBJ2-7; the match to TRBD1 covers 8 bases. V dropped 4 bases and J dropped 6; count of bases not matched to a gene: 5. Looked up from germline, CDR1 is SGHTA and CDR2 is FQGTGA. There are 13 residues in the CDR3. CDR3 nucleotide sequence: TGTGCCAGCAGCTCCGACAGGGGTGGCGAGCAGTACTTC. Translation gives CASSSDRGGEQYF.